This T cell receptor (beta chain) was recovered during a study of regulatory T cells in long-lasting Graves disease. There are a few counts of this clonotype. What it binds is not known. Time point denoted: persistent/refractory GD, antithyroid drugs over 5 years with positive TRAb. PBMCs provided the RNA from which the TCR library was made. Blood from the periphery, nine milliliters in all, was drawn into EDTA tubes. Study findings and constraints: The study found lower TCR diversity in persistent Graves' patients than in newly diagnosed ones.

With 0 bases clipped from V and 0 bases from J, the junction kept 2 bases outside the gene matches. The germline CDR1 and CDR2 sequences are SGHDT and YYEEEE. This CDR3 is built from 16 residues. Combining iRepertoire HTBI primers with Arm-PCR of CDR3 regions, the authors built TCR beta libraries. In the source study's methods: Among the samples, 60 to 75 TRBV and some 13 TRBJ segments were identified. Each CDR3 protein is one row after TCRdb ran MiXCR on the multiplex PCR reads. It is TCRdb's table, rather than the study itself, that gives the V and J calls and clone size. The repertoire has over 450,000 distinct CDR3 sequences, under 25% of them found once; the top ten carry roughly 7%.

The chain recombines TRBV5-6 with TRBJ1-4; TRBD1 matches at 7 bases. The source of this sequence is a female donor with Graves disease. The sequencing used peripheral blood mononuclear cells (PBMCs), collected when the disease was refractory, from a patient treated with antithyroid drugs. CDR3 loop: CASSLADRPTNEKLFF. CDR3 nucleotides: TGTGCCAGCAGCTTGGCGGACAGGCCAACTAATGAAAAACTGTTTTTT.